A selection of T cell receptor beta chains follows, all from one sample in a study of PD-1 blockade in classical Hodgkin lymphoma. Clones were sequenced by immunoSEQ multiplex PCR, and TCRdb holds only the in-frame ones, with some missing. The table records about 97,000 clones, over 70% of them present only once. The sample here was peripheral blood mononuclear cells (PBMCs), taken at baseline. The origin of the receptors is a human donor with classical Hodgkin lymphoma. The CDR3 runs from the conserved cysteine through the conserved F or W.

CDR3 length,V gene,CDR3 protein
15,TRBV7-2,CASGPAGLSYNEQFF
13,TRBV5-1,CASSLAEGLEAFF
12,TRBV30,CAWSGGGDTQYF
15,TRBV10-3,CAISEHQGQANEQYF
14,TRBV28,CASSTRQGTYEQYF
14,TRBV4-1,CASSQGLASYEQYF
14,TRBV7-2,CASSSTSVYNEQFF
15,TRBV7-3,CASSLRSENTGELFF
13,TRBV28,CAGQGASGNTIYF
17,TRBV27,CASSSHIAGASTDTQYF
12,TRBV6-1,CASTGPYEKLFF
14,TRBV27,CASSFRGDKYGYTF
16,TRBV7-9,CASRPSGRPFTDTQYF
13,TRBV7-2,CASSLGQGDEQYF
16,TRBV7-6,CASSPAGLAGGLEQFF
16,TRBV19,CASSSGLADYTDTQYF
15,TRBV11-2,CASSLAGTGGAGYTF
19,TRBV7-8,CASSPQRVGLAGGRETQYF
12,TRBV2,CASIQGGETQYF